Below, 22 T cell receptor beta chains from the same sample are listed, as sequenced in a study of regulatory T cells in long-lasting Graves disease. The authors built TCR beta libraries using iRepertoire HTBI primers and Arm-PCR of CDR3 regions. TCRdb processed the multiplex PCR reads anew with MiXCR; each CDR3 protein has one entry. The sample lists around 400,000 distinct CDR3 sequences, around a sixth occurring once. Time point described: newly diagnosed GD, antithyroid drugs for less than 3 months. TCR sequences were obtained from RNA taken from PBMCs. The input for sequencing was peripheral blood mononuclear cells (PBMCs), taken at new diagnosis, from a patient treated with antithyroid drugs. The receptors shown here come from a female donor with Graves disease.

This clonotype was seen repeatedly, ten times or more. This rearrangement joins TRBV12-3 or TRBV12-4 to TRBJ1-4, with D possibly being TRBD1 (5 bases). The CDR3 spans 12 residues. Between the trimmed V and J ends, which lost 8 bases and 7 bases, there was a span of 11 bases. CDR3 DNA: TGTGCCAGCTCACCCGGGGGTGAAAAACTGTTTTTT. Amino acids: CASSPGGEKLFF.

V is TRBV9 and J is TRBJ2-1; D gene ambiguous. The CDR3 has 16 amino acids. The V gene's germline CDR1 is SGDLS and CDR2 YYNGEE. V was shortened by 0 bases and J by 0 bases, with 10 bases between the two germline ends. The CDR3 coding sequence is TGTGCCAGCAGCGTAGGACGCCGGAGCTCCTACAATGAGCAGTTCTTC. It yields the protein CASSVGRRSSYNEQFF.

A note on this clonotype: With a far larger clone one base away, a read error is the likely cause. The CDR3, as DNA: TGCAGTGCTAGTAGCCAGGGGGGGGGGGGGCAGTACTTC. It is translated as CSASSQGGGGQYF. This chain connects TRBV20-1 to TRBJ2-1, with D perhaps given as TRBD1 or TRBD2 (7 bases each). The end of the DNA is better explained by TRBJ2-7, so the J call may be wrong. The CDR3 contains 13 residues. Germline V gives CDR1 DFQATT, CDR2 SNEGSKA (reference sequence).

This clonotype appeared a few times. The V gene is TRBV28, the J gene TRBJ1-4; the D gene is possibly TRBD1 (6 bases). Germline lookup yields CDR1 MDHEN and CDR2 SYDVKM. The CDR3 length is 14 residues. V was pared by 7 bases and J by 7 bases, with 16 bases between. This CDR3 reads CASTIDRFAEKLFF. DNA of the CDR3: TGTGCCAGCACCATCGACAGGTTCGCTGAAAAACTGTTTTTT.

J is TRBJ2-2 and V is TRBV6-1; weak D call: TRBD2 (5 bases). Germline V lookup: CDR1 MNHNS, CDR2 SASEGT. This CDR3 has 14 amino acids. V lost 10 bases and J lost 5, with 17 bases in between. The CDR3 is CANPSEVQTGELFF. CDR3 sequence (DNA): TGTGCCAACCCCTCGGAGGTGCAGACCGGGGAGCTGTTTTTT.

This clonotype was seen only a few times. This chain uses TRBV6-2 or TRBV6-3 with TRBJ1-5; the match to TRBD1 covers 8 bases. CDR3 length: 20 amino acids. Germline CDR1 MNHEY, CDR2 SVGEGT. V lost 1 base and J lost 1; bases outside the gene matches: 15. The CDR3 loop is CASSYFADRVIPVSNQPQHF. CDR3 coding DNA: TGTGCCAGCAGTTACTTCGCGGACAGGGTGATTCCCGTCAGCAATCAGCCCCAGCATTTT.

With regard to this clonotype: It may be a read error: a sequence one base away is much more abundant. The CDR3 protein is CASSDGQGGPNNQPQRF. The CDR3 DNA is TGTGCCAGCAGCGACGGACAGGGTGGACCGAACAATCAGCCCCAGCGTTTT. V gene TRBV9 combines with J gene TRBJ1-5; 8 nucleotides agree with TRBD1. The CDR3 is 17 residues long. CDR1 is SGDLS, CDR2 YYNGEE, per germline.

This clonotype was recorded at least ten times. The V call is TRBV6-1, the J call TRBJ2-1, with 7 bases that match TRBD1. Germline V gene data show CDR1 as MNHNS and CDR2 as SASEGT. Trimming took 5 bases from V and 3 from J; bases not matched to a gene: 22. The CDR3 contains 20 residues. CDR3: CASSKKQWDSKNADYNEQFF. Here the CDR3 DNA reads TGTGCCAGCAGTAAAAAGCAATGGGACAGCAAGAACGCCGACTACAATGAGCAGTTCTTC.

This clonotype has more than one count but fewer than ten. At one end, the junction sequence differs from germline, possibly due to a read error. The V call is TRBV30, the J call TRBJ2-5; D gene ambiguous. CDR3 size: 13 residues. From germline, CDR1 is GTSNPN and CDR2 SVGIG (reference sequence). CDR3: CARSVQLGETQYF. The DNA of the CDR3 is TGTGCCCGGAGTGTACAATTGGGGGAGACCCAGTACTTC.

The sample holds many counts of this clonotype. V usage is TRBV2 and J usage is TRBJ1-1; unclear D gene. The CDR3 spans 11 residues. V was trimmed by 3 bases and J by 3 bases, leaving 2 bases between them. Germline values: CDR1 SNHLY, CDR2 FYNNEI. CDR3 amino acids: CASSDHTEAFF. CDR3 nucleotide sequence: TGTGCCAGCAGTGACCACACTGAAGCTTTCTTT.

This clonotype has ten or more counts. This chain links TRBV28 with TRBJ1-1; the match to TRBD1 covers 8 bases. V dropped 4 bases and J dropped 4; count of bases not matched to a gene: 8. CDR1 and CDR2 (germline): MDHEN, SYDVKM. CDR3 length: 15 residues. CDR3 sequence reads: CASSSIPGQATEAFF. The CDR3 coding sequence is TGTGCCAGCAGTTCTATACCGGGACAGGCCACTGAAGCTTTCTTT.

This clonotype was seen a handful of times. The chain combines TRBV7-2 with TRBJ2-1, with TRBD2 as a possible D gene (6 bases). The J call is doubtful: the DNA matches TRBJ2-5 better. The germline V gene has CDR1 SGHTA and CDR2 FQGNSA. CDR3 length: 16 amino acids. The CDR3 nucleotides read TGTGCCAGCAGCTTAGGGGTTAGCGGAGGATGGAAGACCCAGTACTTC. Protein product: CASSLGVSGGWKTQYF.

The V and J genes are TRBV20-1 and TRBJ1-2; 8 bases are a match to TRBD1. This CDR3 comprises 15 residues. Germline V CDR1 and CDR2: DFQATT, SNEGSKA (reference sequence). The trim removed 0 bases at V and 4 bases at J, leaving 7 bases unmatched. The CDR3 spells CSARDQGTGGYGYTF. DNA for the CDR3: TGCAGTGCTAGAGATCAGGGGACAGGAGGCTATGGCTACACCTTC.

This clonotype was counted at least ten times. The chain carries TRBV2 and TRBJ1-2; D unresolved. V gave up 6 bases and J gave up 2 bases, with 10 bases separating them. CDR3 length: 13 residues. Germline CDR1 is SNHLY and CDR2 is FYNNEI. In DNA, the CDR3 is TGTGCCAGCAGCAAAATTAACAACTATGGCTACACCTTC. Its protein is CASSKINNYGYTF.

This chain connects TRBV9 to TRBJ2-3, with TRBD1 matching over 7 bases. V trimming: 0 bases; J trimming: 3 bases; junction bases outside the gene matches: 1. This CDR3 spans 14 amino acids. Germline V gene sequence: CDR1 SGDLS, CDR2 YYNGEE. The CDR3 nucleotides read TGTGCCAGCAGCGTAGACAGGGGAACAGATACGCAGTATTTT. Its translation: CASSVDRGTDTQYF. Filled out from reference TRBV9 and TRBJ2-3, the complete variable domain reads DSGVTQTPKHLITATGQRVTLRCSPRSGDLSVYWYQQSLDQGLQFLIQYYNGEERAKGNILERFSAQQFPDLHSELNLSSLELGDSALYFCASSVDRGTDTQYFGPGTRLTVL.

V usage is TRBV12-3 or TRBV12-4 and J usage is TRBJ2-2; unclear D gene. The ends were cut back, 10 bases at V and 7 bases at J, with 10 bases in the middle. CDR3 size: 11 residues. The CDR3 protein is CATTFGGELFF. The CDR3 DNA reads as TGTGCCACCACGTTCGGCGGGGAGCTGTTTTTT.

This clonotype was detected many times. The chain recombines TRBV7-2 with TRBJ1-2, with no clear D. Trimming cost V 5 bases and J 8 bases, with 18 bases left between them. Germline CDR1 SGHTA, CDR2 FQGNSA. The CDR3 runs 14 residues. This CDR3 reads CASSRGGETRGYTF. The CDR3 nucleotides read TGTGCCAGCAGCCGGGGTGGGGAAACGAGGGGCTACACCTTC.

This clonotype was observed a few times. The junction does not match germline at one end; this may be a read error. The V call is TRBV10-3, the J call TRBJ2-7; D is possibly TRBD2 (5 bases). The CDR3 loop spans 12 amino acids. From germline, CDR1 is ENHRY and CDR2 SYGVKD. DNA of the CDR3: TGTGCCATCGGTGAGAAGGCGGGCGAGCAGTACTTC. Its translation: CAIGEKAGEQYF.

This clonotype has more than one count but fewer than ten. The rearrangement uses TRBV5-1 and TRBJ1-3; D possibly corresponds to TRBD1 (5 bases). The length of the CDR3 is 15 residues. Germline V CDR1 and CDR2: SGHRS, YFSETQ. V dropped 2 bases and J dropped 8 bases, with 17 bases sitting between them. The CDR3 DNA reads TGCGCCAGCAGCTTCCGGGGGAGTGAAGCAGACACCATATATTTT. Its protein product is CASSFRGSEADTIYF.

This clonotype was recorded a few times. This rearrangement joins TRBV7-2 to TRBJ1-1, with unresolved D. The length of the CDR3 is 15 residues. Germline CDR1 reads SGHTA; CDR2 reads FQGNSA. Trimming shortened V by 1 base and J by 6 bases, and 15 bases separated the two germline ends. This CDR3 reads CASSLVDEGVSEAFF. The CDR3 bases are TGTGCCAGCAGCTTAGTCGACGAGGGAGTCTCTGAAGCTTTCTTT.

Points on this clonotype: A read error may be the cause here, since a much bigger clone is one base away. The gene calls are TRBV10-3 and TRBJ2-7; possible D gene TRBD1, 5 bases. CDR3 length: 14 amino acids. Germline V gene lookup returns CDR1 ENHRY and CDR2 SYGVKD. V dropped 5 bases and J dropped 2 bases, with 13 bases sitting between them. CDR3 sequence: CAISLNRNAYEQYF. Written as DNA, the CDR3 is TGTGCCATCAGTTTAAACAGGAATGCCTACGAGCAGTACTTC.

This clonotype turned up a few times. The genes are TRBV27 and TRBJ1-6; D not resolved. The length of the CDR3 is 13 residues. The V gene lost 5 bases and the J gene lost 6 bases, with 8 bases spanning the gap. Germline values: CDR1 MNHEY, CDR2 SMNVEV (reference sequence). The chain's CDR3 is CASSHGTNSPLHF. The CDR3 DNA reads TGTGCCAGCAGTCATGGCACTAATTCACCCCTCCACTTT.